The clone carrying this TCR beta chain was seen ten or more times. Its target is not known. Investigators profiled TCR beta VDJ and CDR3 from genomic DNA template. One entry per CDR3 protein, called by TCRdb with MiXCR from the reads. The sample lists a few hundred thousand distinct CDR3 sequences; over 25% were seen once. The record originates from a study of CD8+CD57+ T cells in acquired aplastic anemia. Individuals selected for sequencing had exhibited CD8+CD57+ cell expansion on flow cytometry. The enrolled patients all had severe acquired aplastic anemia. Prior therapy had not been administered to any patient at the time of blood sampling. Germline-derived CDR1 and CDR2 are SEHNR and FQNEAQ (reference sequence). V was pared by 4 bases and J by 5 bases, with 13 bases of the junction left unmatched. CDR3 length: 16 residues. Findings and caveats of the study: Patients and controls turned out to have 25 to 35 CD8+ CDR3 sequences in common. A significant difference in CD8+ Simpson's diversity between patients and controls was not found.

The TCR was taken from a human donor with aplastic anemia. The source material was sorted CD4+, CD8+, or CD8+CD57+ T cells (not recorded which) from PBMCs. This chain joins TRBV7-9 and TRBJ2-5; 7 nucleotides match TRBD1. This CDR3 reads CASSWSRDSVVETQYF. DNA of the CDR3: TGTGCCAGCAGCTGGTCTCGGGACAGCGTGGTGGAGACCCAGTACTTC.